The 3 T cell receptor beta chains below all came from one sample that was sequenced in a study of blood T cell repertoires in COVID-19. This table comes from immunoSEQ multiplex PCR, and its TCRdb copy is limited to in-frame clones, with some not included. The sample has some 180,000 clones; approximately 90% are singletons. Material: PBMCs or T cells enriched from blood (not recorded which). Every receptor here comes from a woman aged 35 to 49 in a cohort exposed to, infected with or recovered from COVID-19 (not recorded which).

The J gene is TRBJ1-1, the V gene TRBV29-1; no firm D call. CDR3 size: 13 residues. V gave up 8 bases and J gave up 0 bases, with 13 bases separating them. Germline values: CDR1 SQVTM, CDR2 ANQGSEA. The CDR3 is CSSLGRVNTEAFF. CDR3 in DNA: TGCAGCTCACTCGGGCGGGTGAACACTGAAGCTTTCTTT.

The chain combines TRBV5-5 with TRBJ1-2; D remains ambiguous. The CDR3 sequence is 15 residues long. The germline CDR1 and CDR2 sequences are SGHKS and YYEKEE (reference sequence). Trimming shortened V by 1 base and J by 2 bases, and 12 bases separated the two germline ends. The CDR3 loop is CASSLSREGNYGYTF. CDR3 sequence (DNA): TGTGCCAGCAGCTTGAGCCGGGAAGGGAACTATGGCTACACCTTC.

The chain employs TRBV2 and TRBJ2-1, with D possibly matching TRBD2 (6 bases). The CDR3 covers 14 residues. Germline-derived CDR1 and CDR2 are SNHLY and FYNNEI. Trimming took off 3 bases at V and 1 base at J, with 7 bases between the two ends. CDR3: CASSEGGSYNEQFF. For the CDR3, the DNA is TGTGCCAGCAGTGAGGGAGGTTCCTACAATGAGCAGTTCTTC.